Below, one T cell receptor (beta chain) is given with its context. The entry originates in a study of blood T cell repertoires in COVID-19. The wider study: There were acute and convalescent COVID-19 samples, and they came from the United States, Italy and Spain.

Assignment of participants to cohorts was predicated upon participant-reported clinical history. Assay: immunoSEQ multiplex PCR; the TCRdb copy retains only in-frame clones and omits some. The sample carries fewer than 200,000 clones, around 80% recorded once. Trimming shortened V by 0 bases and J by 3 bases, and 13 bases separated the two germline ends. The CDR3 totals 16 residues. Germline CDR1 reads LNHNV; CDR2 reads YYDKDF (reference sequence). What was sequenced was PBMCs or T cells enriched from blood (not recorded which). This receptor was taken from a woman in her 50s in a cohort exposed to, infected with or recovered from COVID-19 (not recorded which). J is TRBJ2-3 and V is TRBV15; perhaps TRBD1 as D (7 bases). The CDR3 loop is CATSRDGGGGTDTQYF. Here the CDR3 DNA reads TGTGCCACCAGCAGAGATGGAGGGGGCGGGACAGATACGCAGTATTTT.